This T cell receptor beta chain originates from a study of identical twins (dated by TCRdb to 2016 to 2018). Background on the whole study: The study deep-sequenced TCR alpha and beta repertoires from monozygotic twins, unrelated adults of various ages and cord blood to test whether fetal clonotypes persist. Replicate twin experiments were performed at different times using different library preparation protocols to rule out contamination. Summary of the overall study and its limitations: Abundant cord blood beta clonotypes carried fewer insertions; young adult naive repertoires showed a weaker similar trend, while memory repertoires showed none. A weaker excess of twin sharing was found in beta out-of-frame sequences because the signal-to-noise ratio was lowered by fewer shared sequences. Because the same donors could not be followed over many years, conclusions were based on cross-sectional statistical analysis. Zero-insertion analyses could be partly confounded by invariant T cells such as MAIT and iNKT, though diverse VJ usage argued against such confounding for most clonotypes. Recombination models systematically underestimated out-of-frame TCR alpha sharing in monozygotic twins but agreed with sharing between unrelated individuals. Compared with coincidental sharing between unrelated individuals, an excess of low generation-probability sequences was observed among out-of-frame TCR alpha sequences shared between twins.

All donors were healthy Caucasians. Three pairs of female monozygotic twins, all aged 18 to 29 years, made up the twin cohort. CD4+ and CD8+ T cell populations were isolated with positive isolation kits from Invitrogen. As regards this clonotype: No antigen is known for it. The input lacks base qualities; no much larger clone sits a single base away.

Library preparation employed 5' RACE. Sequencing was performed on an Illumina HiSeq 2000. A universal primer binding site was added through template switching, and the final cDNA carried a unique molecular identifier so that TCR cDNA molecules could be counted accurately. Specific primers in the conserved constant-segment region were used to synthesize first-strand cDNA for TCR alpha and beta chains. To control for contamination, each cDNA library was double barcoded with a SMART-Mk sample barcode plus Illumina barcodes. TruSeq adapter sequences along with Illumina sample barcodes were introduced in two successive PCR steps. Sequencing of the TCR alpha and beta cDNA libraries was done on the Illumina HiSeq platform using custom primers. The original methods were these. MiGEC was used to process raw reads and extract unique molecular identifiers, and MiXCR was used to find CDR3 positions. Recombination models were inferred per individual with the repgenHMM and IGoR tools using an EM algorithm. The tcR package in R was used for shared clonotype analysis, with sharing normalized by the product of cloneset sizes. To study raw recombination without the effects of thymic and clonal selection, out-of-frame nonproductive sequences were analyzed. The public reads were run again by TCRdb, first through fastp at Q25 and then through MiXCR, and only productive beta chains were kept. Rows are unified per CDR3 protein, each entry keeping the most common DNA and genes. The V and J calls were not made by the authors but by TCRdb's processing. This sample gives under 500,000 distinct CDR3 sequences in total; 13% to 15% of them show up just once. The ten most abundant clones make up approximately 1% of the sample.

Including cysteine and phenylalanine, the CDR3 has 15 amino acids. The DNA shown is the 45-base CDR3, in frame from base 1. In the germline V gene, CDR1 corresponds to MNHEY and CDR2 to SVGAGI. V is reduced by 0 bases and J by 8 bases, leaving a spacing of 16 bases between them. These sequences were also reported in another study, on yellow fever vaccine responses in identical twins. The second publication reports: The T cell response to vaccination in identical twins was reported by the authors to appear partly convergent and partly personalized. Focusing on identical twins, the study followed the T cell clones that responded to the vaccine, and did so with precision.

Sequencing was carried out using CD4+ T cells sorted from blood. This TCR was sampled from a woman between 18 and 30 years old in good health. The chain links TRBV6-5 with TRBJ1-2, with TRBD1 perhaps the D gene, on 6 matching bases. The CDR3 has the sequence CASSYSFSGVGGYTF. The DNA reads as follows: TGTGCCAGCAGTTACTCCTTTTCAGGGGTAGGAGGCTACACCTTC.